This TCR beta chain was obtained from a study of blood T cell repertoires in COVID-19. Germline CDR1 is ENHRY and CDR2 is SYGVKD. This CDR3 is 15 amino acids long. V was clipped by 4 bases and J by 4 bases; unmatched bases: 5. In the original analysis: Amplification with reference gene primers provided the estimates of nucleated cell counts. Repertoires were generated with immunoSEQ multiplex PCR, while TCRdb's copy carries only in-frame clones and drops some. The V and J calls and clone size were taken over from that table, and D and trimming were inferred from the DNA. The table has 150,000 or so clones, roughly 83% seen once. This clone was seen once. Seattle researchers signed up patients amid active infection and tracked them longitudinally.

The sample taken for sequencing was peripheral blood. This rearrangement joins TRBV10-3 to TRBJ2-1, with 9 bases lining up with TRBD2. This clonotype originated in a woman aged 55 to 70 with COVID-19, enrolled during active disease. CDR3 DNA sequence: TGTGCCATCAGTGCTACTAGCGGGTTGTACAATGAGCAGTTCTTC. It translates to CAISATSGLYNEQFF.